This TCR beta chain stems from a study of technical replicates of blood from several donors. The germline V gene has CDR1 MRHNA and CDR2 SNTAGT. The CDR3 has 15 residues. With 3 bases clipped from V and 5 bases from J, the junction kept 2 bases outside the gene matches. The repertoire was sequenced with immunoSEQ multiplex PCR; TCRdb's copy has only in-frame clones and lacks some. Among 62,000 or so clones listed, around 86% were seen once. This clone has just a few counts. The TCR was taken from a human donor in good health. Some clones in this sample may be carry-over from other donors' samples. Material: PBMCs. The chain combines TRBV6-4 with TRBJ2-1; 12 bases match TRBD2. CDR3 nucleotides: TGTGCCAGCAGTGAAGGACTAGCGGGGAACAATGAGCAGTTCTTC. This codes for CASSEGLAGNNEQFF.